The present T cell receptor beta chain was sequenced within a study of blood T cell repertoires in COVID-19. Study in general: Acute-phase and convalescent COVID-19 samples originated in the United States, Italy and Spain. Sample material is recorded as cDNA or gDNA derived from T cells, B-cell-depleted T cells, or PBMCs.

In the source study's methods: Reference gene primer amplification gave estimated nucleated cell counts. Generated by immunoSEQ multiplex PCR, the TCRdb table keeps only in-frame clones and is missing some. Clonal size and the V and J genes are those of that table, whereas D and trimming came from the DNA. Of 150,000 to 180,000 clones listed, about 79% are singletons. Germline V gene lookup returns CDR1 SGHTA and CDR2 FQGTGA. V was shortened by 5 bases and J by 0 bases, with 7 bases between the two germline ends. The CDR3 is made up of 13 amino acids. The specimen sequenced was peripheral blood. The rearrangement uses TRBV7-3 and TRBJ1-1, with TRBD1 as a possible D gene (5 bases). This TCR came from a woman between 55 and 75 years old with acute or convalescent COVID-19. CDR3: CASSQTVNTEAFF. The DNA for the CDR3 is TGTGCCAGCAGCCAGACAGTGAACACTGAAGCTTTCTTT.